These 19 T cell receptor beta chains share one sample of origin, sequenced in a study of cytomegalovirus exposure and HLA in healthy donors. Assay: immunoSEQ multiplex PCR; the TCRdb copy retains only in-frame clones and omits some. The table lists some 80,000 clones, 90% to 96% of them singletons, with approximately 1.5% in the top ten. Sequencing input: PBMCs. The receptors here all came from a man between 18 and 35 years old in good health and CMV-seropositive.

V is TRBV5-1 and J is TRBJ2-1; D possibly corresponds to TRBD2 (5 bases). Trimming removed 3 bases from V and 2 bases from J, with 15 bases in between. Germline values: CDR1 SGHRS, CDR2 YFSETQ. The CDR3 sequence is 16 residues long. CDR3 protein: CASSSPAGRAYNEQFF. The CDR3, as DNA: TGCGCCAGCAGCTCCCCTGCCGGGCGGGCCTACAATGAGCAGTTCTTC.

V is TRBV13 and J is TRBJ2-1; 9 bases align to TRBD2. With V trimmed by 5 bases and J by 7 bases, 15 bases remained unmatched. The germline V gene encodes CDR1 PRHDT and CDR2 FYEKMQ (reference sequence). This CDR3 has 17 residues. The CDR3 region has the DNA TGTGCCAGCAGCCAAGGTTGGGGAGGGCTAGCGGGGAATGAGCAGTTCTTC. Translation gives CASSQGWGGLAGNEQFF.

CDR3 sequence reads: CASSLVFGTSYEQYF. In DNA form, the CDR3 reads TGTGCCAGCAGCTTAGTCTTCGGGACTAGCTACGAGCAGTACTTC. J is TRBJ2-7 and V is TRBV7-8; 8 bases agree with TRBD2. Germline loops: CDR1 SGHVS, CDR2 FQNEAQ. This CDR3 region has 15 residues. With 1 base clipped from V and 3 bases from J, the junction kept 5 bases outside the gene matches.

The CDR3 DNA sequence: TGTGCCAGCAGCCAGCTAGGGACAGGAGATTACGAGCAGTACTTC. Translating gives CASSQLGTGDYEQYF. The rearrangement uses TRBV13 and TRBJ2-7; 8 bases agree with TRBD1. CDR1 is PRHDT, CDR2 FYEKMQ, per germline (reference sequence). The CDR3 consists of 15 residues. Unmatched junction bases numbered 10, after V lost 5 bases and J lost 4 bases.

This chain uses TRBV7-2 with TRBJ2-7; weak D call: TRBD2 (5 bases). The germline gives CDR1 SGHTA, CDR2 FQGNSA. This CDR3 comprises 15 residues. V was shortened by 1 base and J by 1 base, with 11 bases between the two germline ends. The CDR3 loop is CASSLVGGPSYEQYF. The CDR3 DNA reads as TGTGCCAGCAGCTTAGTGGGCGGGCCTTCCTACGAGCAGTACTTC.

V and J are TRBV9 and TRBJ2-4; the match to TRBD2 covers 12 bases. Per germline, CDR1 SGDLS and CDR2 YYNGEE. CDR3 length equals 16 residues. The ends lost 4 bases at V and 3 bases at J; junction bases unmatched: 5. This CDR3 is CASSLGLAGHKNIQYF. In DNA, the CDR3 is TGTGCCAGCAGCCTAGGACTAGCGGGGCACAAAAACATTCAGTACTTC.

The rearrangement joins TRBV27 to TRBJ2-1; 13 nucleotides line up with TRBD2. This CDR3 contains 22 residues. CDR1 MNHEY and CDR2 SMNVEV come from the germline V gene (reference sequence). After removal of 7 bases from V and 6 bases from J, the junction contained 27 bases not matched to a gene. The CDR3 loop reads CASNPFPPDPGTSGMRGNEQFF. The CDR3 coding sequence is TGTGCCAGCAATCCATTTCCCCCCGATCCCGGGACTAGCGGGATGCGGGGCAATGAGCAGTTCTTC.

The V gene is TRBV6-6, the J gene TRBJ1-2; no reliable D call. The CDR3 has 10 residues. Trimming pared 8 bases from V and 4 bases from J, leaving 5 bases between. CDR1 and CDR2 from the germline V gene are MNHNY and SVGAGI (reference sequence). The CDR3 here is CASWAYGYTF. CDR3 DNA: TGTGCCAGCTGGGCCTATGGCTACACCTTC.

The V and J genes are TRBV2 and TRBJ2-3; TRBD1 matches 7 bases. Germline CDR1 is SNHLY and CDR2 is FYNNEI. Trimming took 6 bases from V and 3 from J; bases not matched to a gene: 9. CDR3 size: 15 residues. As DNA, the CDR3 is TGTGCCAGCAGCCCGGACAGGTTACGTACAGATACGCAGTATTTT. The encoded protein is CASSPDRLRTDTQYF.

The chain is built from TRBV2 and TRBJ2-7, with 11 bases fitting TRBD1. Per germline, CDR1 SNHLY and CDR2 FYNNEI. This CDR3 has 14 residues. V lost 6 bases, J lost 2 bases, and 3 bases stayed unmatched. CDR3: CASRKDRGPYEQYF. CDR3 in DNA: TGTGCCAGCAGAAAGGACAGGGGGCCCTACGAGCAGTACTTC.

This clone was counted once. The chain carries TRBV28 and TRBJ2-7; D gene ambiguous. CDR1 MDHEN and CDR2 SYDVKM come from the germline V gene. V lost 3 bases to trimming and J lost 2 bases, with 8 bases between them. This CDR3 spans 13 amino acids. The CDR3 here is CASSFRVAYEQYF. CDR3 coding DNA: TGTGCCAGCAGTTTTAGAGTAGCCTACGAGCAGTACTTC.

The count of this clone is one. In DNA form, the CDR3 reads TGTGCCAGCAGACAACAGGAAGCTAACACTGAAGCTTTCTTT. This translates into CASRQQEANTEAFF. The chain combines TRBV6-5 with TRBJ1-1, with a tentative D call TRBD1 (5 bases). Germline V CDR1 and CDR2: MNHEY, SVGAGI. The length of the CDR3 is 14 residues. The V gene lost 6 bases and the J gene lost 2 bases, with 13 bases spanning the gap.

The table lists this clone with a count of one. The V gene is TRBV20-1, the J gene TRBJ1-4; no clear D. V shed 5 bases and J shed 4 bases, with 5 bases lying between them. Per the germline V gene, CDR1 is DFQATT and CDR2 is SNEGSKA (reference sequence). The CDR3 length is 11 residues. CDR3 region: CSAGLNEKLFF. The CDR3 DNA sequence: TGCAGTGCTGGACTTAATGAAAAACTGTTTTTT.

The rearrangement links TRBV27 to TRBJ2-7; D is possibly TRBD1 (6 bases). The CDR3 consists of 14 residues. Germline loops: CDR1 MNHEY, CDR2 SMNVEV (reference sequence). Between the trimmed V and J ends, which lost 3 bases and 4 bases, there was a span of 13 bases. The CDR3 loop is CASSFHDRFYEQYF. The CDR3 nucleotides read TGTGCCAGCAGTTTCCACGACAGGTTTTACGAGCAGTACTTC.

In its sample, this clone was seen once. This chain uses TRBV10-1 with TRBJ1-1; 10 bases are shared with TRBD1. The germline V gene encodes CDR1 WNHNN and CDR2 SYGVQD (reference sequence). The trim removed 3 bases at V and 4 bases at J, leaving 2 bases unmatched. CDR3 size: 14 residues. Here the CDR3 reads CASSDGTGVTEAFF. The CDR3 DNA reads TGCGCCAGCAGTGATGGGACAGGGGTCACTGAAGCTTTCTTT.

This rearrangement joins TRBV19 to TRBJ2-6; D may be TRBD1 (6 bases). The germline CDR1 and CDR2 sequences are LNHDA and SQIVND (reference sequence). V shed 6 bases and J shed 0 bases, with 18 bases lying between them. The CDR3 sequence is 18 residues long. The CDR3 protein is CASRTVGQSRSGANVLTF. CDR3 DNA: TGTGCCAGTAGGACGGTCGGACAGTCCCGCTCTGGGGCCAACGTCCTGACTTTC.

The chain employs TRBV6-5 and TRBJ2-1; a weak D match, TRBD2 (5 bases). The CDR3 contains 15 residues. Germline CDR1 MNHEY, CDR2 SVGAGI. V was trimmed by 6 bases and J by 0 bases, leaving 12 bases between them. CDR3 DNA: TGTGCCAGCAGCTACGGAGGAAGCTCCTACAATGAGCAGTTCTTC. Translating gives CASSYGGSSYNEQFF.

The chain combines TRBV28 with TRBJ1-2; the D gene is possibly TRBD1 (5 bases). Germline values: CDR1 MDHEN, CDR2 SYDVKM. This CDR3 spans 13 amino acids. With 7 bases removed from V and 3 bases from J, the gap between germline ends came to 12 bases. The CDR3 is CASTQRQHYGYTF. In DNA, the CDR3 is TGTGCCAGCACCCAAAGACAGCACTATGGCTACACCTTC.

The V call is TRBV28, the J call TRBJ2-3; no firm D call. Between the trimmed V and J ends, which lost 4 bases and 3 bases, there was a span of 11 bases. Germline-derived CDR1 and CDR2 are MDHEN and SYDVKM. CDR3 size: 14 residues. CDR3 DNA sequence: TGTGCCAGCAGTTCCTCGGGTCAGACAGATACGCAGTATTTT. Translation: CASSSSGQTDTQYF.